This TCR beta chain was observed in a study of blood T cell repertoires in COVID-19. Using immunoSEQ multiplex PCR, the repertoire was profiled, and TCRdb retains in-frame clones only, with some absent. In the table there are about 400,000 clones, nearly 90% of which are singletons. Trimming cost V 3 bases and J 0 bases; bases outside gene matches: 3. Germline assignment: CDR1 GTSNPN and CDR2 SVGIG (reference sequence). The CDR3 has 16 amino acids. The sample holds one count of this clone. The sample consisted of PBMCs or T cells enriched from blood (not recorded which). V and J are TRBV30 and TRBJ2-5; the match to TRBD2 covers 14 bases. The clonotype originates from a woman in her thirties who had recovered from COVID-19. The CDR3 sequence is CAWSWGLAGDQETQYF. The DNA for the CDR3 is TGTGCCTGGAGCTGGGGACTAGCGGGGGACCAAGAGACCCAGTACTTC.